The 8 T cell receptor beta chains listed next were all sequenced from one sample in a study of shared clonotypes between healthy human individuals. Assay: immunoSEQ multiplex PCR; the TCRdb copy retains only in-frame clones and omits some. The data show 450,000 or so clones, around 77% seen once. The sequenced sample was PBMCs. Receptor source: a middle-aged woman in good health. Some clones in this sample may be carry-over from other donors' samples.

The chain joins TRBV29-1 to TRBJ1-2, with 9 bases identical to TRBD1. This CDR3 contains 12 residues. Losses at the gene ends were 6 bases for V and 5 bases for J; bases not matched to a gene: 4. Germline CDR1 and CDR2: SQVTM and ANQGSEA. CDR3 sequence: CSVGDRDYGYTF. The CDR3 coding sequence is TGCAGCGTCGGGGACAGGGATTATGGCTACACCTTC.

As regards this clone: Within the sample, other DNA sequences also encode this same CDR3. This chain links TRBV4-3 with TRBJ2-1; 12 nucleotides line up with TRBD2. Germline CDR1 is LGHNA and CDR2 is YSLEER. The CDR3 sequence is 15 residues long. J lost 7 bases, V lost 1 base, and 2 bases had no gene match. Here the CDR3 reads CASSQGLAGVNEQFF. CDR3 DNA sequence: TGCGCCAGCAGCCAAGGACTAGCGGGAGTTAATGAGCAGTTCTTC.

The chain uses TRBV27 and TRBJ1-4, with 9 bases identical to TRBD1. Trimming at V came to 5 bases and at J to 8 bases, leaving 9 bases not matched to a gene. The CDR3 has 15 amino acids. Germline CDR1 reads MNHEY; CDR2 reads SMNVEV (reference sequence). CDR3 amino acids: CASSPGTGLLEKLFF. CDR3 sequence (DNA): TGTGCCAGCAGTCCCGGGACAGGGCTTTTGGAAAAACTGTTTTTT.

This chain joins TRBV9 and TRBJ2-2; D remains ambiguous. The CDR3 is made up of 12 amino acids. Germline V gene data show CDR1 as SGDLS and CDR2 as YYNGEE. Trimming pared 3 bases from V and 9 bases from J, leaving 9 bases between. The CDR3 DNA reads TGTGCCAGCAGCGGGGCCCCCTGGGAGCTGTTTTTT. Translation gives CASSGAPWELFF.

Concerning this clone: One end of the junction varies from germline; a read error may be responsible. The chain employs TRBV7-7 and TRBJ1-1; D not resolved. This CDR3 is 13 amino acids long. Per the germline V gene, CDR1 is SSHAT and CDR2 is FNYEAQ (reference sequence). CDR3 sequence: CASSLGFHSEAFF. The CDR3 DNA reads TGTGCTAGCAGCTTGGGCTTCCACTCTGAAGCTTTCTTT.

The chain links TRBV9 to TRBJ2-3; D is tentatively TRBD1 or TRBD2 (5 bases each). The CDR3 totals 15 residues. Looked up from germline, CDR1 is SGDLS and CDR2 is YYNGEE. Trimming cost V 5 bases and J 0 bases, with 13 bases left between them. The CDR3 DNA reads as TGTGCCAGCAGAGAGATCGGGGCTAGCACAGATACGCAGTATTTT. This gives the protein CASREIGASTDTQYF.

Only a few counts were recorded for this clone. The rearrangement joins TRBV28 to TRBJ2-7; D gene uncertain. V was shortened by 2 bases and J by 7 bases, with 12 bases between the two germline ends. This CDR3 spans 13 amino acids. Germline lookup yields CDR1 MDHEN and CDR2 SYDVKM. The CDR3 loop reads CASSLPWLGEQYF. CDR3 DNA: TGTGCCAGCAGTTTACCCTGGCTCGGAGAGCAGTACTTC.

This rearrangement joins TRBV11-2 to TRBJ2-7; D may correspond to TRBD1 or TRBD2 (5 bases each). CDR1 and CDR2 (germline): SGHAT, FQNNGV. Trimming removed 3 bases at V and 5 bases at J, with 17 bases between. CDR3 length: 15 amino acids. CDR3 residues: CASSLEWDPEDEQYF. The CDR3 nucleotides read TGTGCCAGCAGCTTGGAGTGGGACCCCGAAGACGAGCAGTACTTC.